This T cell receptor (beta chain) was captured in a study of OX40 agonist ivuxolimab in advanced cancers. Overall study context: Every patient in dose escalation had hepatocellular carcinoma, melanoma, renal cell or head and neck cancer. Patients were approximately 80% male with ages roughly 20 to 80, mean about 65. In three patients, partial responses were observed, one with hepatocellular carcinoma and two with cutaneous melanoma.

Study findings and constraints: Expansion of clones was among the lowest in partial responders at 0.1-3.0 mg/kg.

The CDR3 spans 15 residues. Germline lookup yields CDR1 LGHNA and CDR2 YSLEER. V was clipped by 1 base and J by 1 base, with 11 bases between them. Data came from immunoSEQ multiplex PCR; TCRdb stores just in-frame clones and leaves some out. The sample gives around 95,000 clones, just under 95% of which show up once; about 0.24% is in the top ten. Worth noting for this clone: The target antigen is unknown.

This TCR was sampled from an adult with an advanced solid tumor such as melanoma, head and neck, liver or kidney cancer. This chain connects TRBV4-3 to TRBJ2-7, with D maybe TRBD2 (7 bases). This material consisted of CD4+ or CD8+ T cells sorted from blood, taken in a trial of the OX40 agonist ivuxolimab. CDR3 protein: CASSQAGGRSYEQYF. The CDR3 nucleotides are TGCGCCAGCAGCCAAGCGGGGGGCCGGTCCTACGAGCAGTACTTC.